Below are 10 T cell receptor beta chains sequenced from a single sample in a study of neurological immune-mediated disorders. Time point meaning: longitudinal time-point 1 (baseline). TCRdb redid the calling of the 5' RACE reads with MiXCR, one entry per CDR3 protein. The profile shows 47,000 or so distinct CDR3 sequences, approximately 11% of them singletons. The sample taken for sequencing was PBMCs. These TCRs come from a woman in her thirties or forties in good health.

This clonotype was counted ten times or more. V and J are TRBV12-3 or TRBV12-4 and TRBJ2-1, with D uncertain. There are 14 residues in the CDR3. V lost 5 bases to trimming and J lost 6 bases, with 14 bases between them. CDR3 protein: CASSPLGGPNEQFF. CDR3 nucleotides: TGTGCCAGCAGTCCCCTCGGTGGCCCCAATGAGCAGTTCTTC.

This clonotype was observed many times. This chain connects TRBV9 to TRBJ2-5, with a possible D match to TRBD2 (6 bases). This CDR3 contains 15 residues. Germline CDR1 is SGDLS and CDR2 is YYNGEE. V was trimmed by 3 bases and J by 5 bases, leaving 17 bases between them. The CDR3 is CASSASLPAGETQYF. The CDR3 bases are TGTGCCAGCAGCGCATCGCTCCCGGCGGGGGAGACCCAGTACTTC. The whole variable domain, remainder taken from reference TRBV9 and TRBJ2-5, is DSGVTQTPKHLITATGQRVTLRCSPRSGDLSVYWYQQSLDQGLQFLIQYYNGEERAKGNILERFSAQQFPDLHSELNLSSLELGDSALYFCASSASLPAGETQYFGPGTRLLVL.

This clonotype was counted many times. The V gene is TRBV9, the J gene TRBJ2-5; D not certain. From germline, CDR1 is SGDLS and CDR2 YYNGEE. This CDR3 spans 14 amino acids. V lost 0 bases to trimming and J lost 2 bases, with 8 bases between them. CDR3: CASSVGRAQETQYF. DNA of the CDR3: TGTGCCAGCAGCGTAGGTCGGGCGCAAGAGACCCAGTACTTC. Full variable domain (missing parts from reference TRBV9 and TRBJ2-5): DSGVTQTPKHLITATGQRVTLRCSPRSGDLSVYWYQQSLDQGLQFLIQYYNGEERAKGNILERFSAQQFPDLHSELNLSSLELGDSALYFCASSVGRAQETQYFGPGTRLLVL.

This clonotype showed up many times. The chain is built from TRBV20-1 and TRBJ2-1; D remains ambiguous. The V end lost 0 bases, the J end lost 0 bases, and 12 bases lay between the germline ends. This CDR3 region has 16 residues. CDR1 is DFQATT and CDR2 is SNEGSKA in the germline V gene (reference sequence). The CDR3 coding sequence is TGCAGTGCTAGAGACAGACGGCCGATCTCCTACAATGAGCAGTTCTTC. Translating gives CSARDRRPISYNEQFF.

This clonotype was counted only a few times. The CDR3 spells CASSGIAGGNTGELFF. CDR3 coding DNA: TGCGCCAGCAGTGGAATAGCGGGGGGAAACACCGGGGAGCTGTTTTTT. The V gene is TRBV10-1, the J gene TRBJ2-2; 10 nucleotides align to TRBD2. CDR3 length: 16 residues. Per the germline V gene, CDR1 is WNHNN and CDR2 is SYGVQD (reference sequence). The junction had 4 bases not matched to a gene; V was cut back by 4 bases and J by 2 bases.

The chain uses TRBV7-2 and TRBJ1-5; D unresolved. The CDR3 is 13 residues long. CDR1 and CDR2 (germline): SGHTA, FQGNSA. V shed 2 bases and J shed 2 bases, with 4 bases lying between them. Here the CDR3 reads CASSLRGNQPQHF. The CDR3 nucleotides read TGTGCCAGCAGCTTACGGGGCAATCAGCCCCAGCATTTT.

This clonotype was seen repeatedly, ten times or more. This rearrangement joins TRBV5-1 to TRBJ2-7; weak D call: TRBD2 (6 bases). Germline V gene lookup returns CDR1 SGHRS and CDR2 YFSETQ. CDR3 length: 14 amino acids. Trimming left V 1 base short and J 5 bases short, with 13 bases between. CDR3 nucleotide sequence: TGCGCCAGCAGCTTGTGGGGACCGGGGGACGAGCAGTACTTC. This codes for CASSLWGPGDEQYF.

Many counts were recorded for this clonotype. This rearrangement joins TRBV20-1 to TRBJ1-2; D gene unclear. Germline V gene lookup returns CDR1 DFQATT and CDR2 SNEGSKA (reference sequence). V dropped 3 bases and J dropped 1 base, with 0 bases sitting between them. The length of the CDR3 is 10 residues. The CDR3 DNA reads TGCAGTGCTAGTAACTATGGCTACACCTTC. Its translation: CSASNYGYTF.

The rearrangement joins TRBV11-3 to TRBJ2-5; no firm D call. Trimming removed 2 bases at V and 4 bases at J, with 23 bases between. Germline-derived CDR1 and CDR2 are SGHNT and YENEEA. The CDR3 spans 18 residues. The CDR3 protein is CASSLWLVPLAVGETQYF. CDR3 sequence (DNA): TGTGCCAGCAGCTTATGGTTGGTGCCGCTTGCAGTGGGAGAGACCCAGTACTTC.

This clonotype was counted ten times or more. The chain recombines TRBV20-1 with TRBJ1-1; D is unclear. CDR3 length equals 15 residues. The germline V gene encodes CDR1 DFQATT and CDR2 SNEGSKA (reference sequence). Trimming removed 6 bases at V and 0 bases at J, with 17 bases between. The CDR3 nucleotides read TGCAGTGCATTCATTCTCGGTAGAATGAACACTGAAGCTTTCTTT. Its protein product is CSAFILGRMNTEAFF.